This T cell receptor beta chain was profiled in a study of T cells in Graves' hyperthyroidism and ophthalmopathy. Amplification of TCR beta CDR3 regions was performed using RNA transcripts as template. The TCR CDR3 first-round RT-PCR relied on the HTBI primer set. TCRdb analysed the multiplex PCR reads with MiXCR anew, one entry per CDR3 protein. The table includes about 480,000 distinct CDR3 sequences, about 20% detected once. The authors obtained PBMCs from over 8 ml of fresh peripheral blood. Remarks on this clonotype: Its antigen is currently unknown.

V was trimmed by 0 bases and J by 2 bases, leaving 10 bases between them. This CDR3 contains 15 residues. Germline lookup yields CDR1 SGHRS and CDR2 YFSETQ. Study-wide findings and caveats: Most thyroid clonotypes with frequency above 0.001 were detected in blood.

Sequenced input: blood. This sequence was found in a woman between 65 and 79 years old with Graves' ophthalmopathy. V gene TRBV5-1 combines with J gene TRBJ2-3; D may correspond to TRBD1 or TRBD2 (5 bases each). CDR3: CASSLERGDTDTQYF. In DNA form, the CDR3 reads TGCGCCAGCAGCTTGGAGAGGGGAGACACAGATACGCAGTATTTT.